The 2 T cell receptor beta chains in this list originate from one sample, sequenced in a study of T-cell memory formation after mild COVID-19. MiXCR, applied by TCRdb to the 5' RACE reads, yields one record per CDR3 protein. The sample lists tens of thousands of distinct CDR3 sequences; 10% to 15% were seen once. The specimen was PBMCs or a T cell subset sorted from them (not recorded which). The receptors shown here come from a man aged 18 to 29 who had mild COVID-19 (a few samples of this study predate the infection). Cell type and time point are not known.

The chain links TRBV7-9 to TRBJ1-1; 10 bases line up with TRBD1. Germline trimming cut 4 bases from V and 6 bases from J; bases unmatched to any gene: 8. The CDR3 has 15 amino acids. Germline V gene data show CDR1 as SEHNR and CDR2 as FQNEAQ (reference sequence). CDR3 residues: CASSYRTGGSAEAFF. The CDR3 bases are TGTGCCAGCAGCTATCGGACAGGGGGGAGTGCTGAAGCTTTCTTT.

The chain joins TRBV28 to TRBJ1-4; a weak D match, TRBD1 (5 bases). CDR1 is MDHEN and CDR2 is SYDVKM in the germline V gene. The CDR3 has 17 residues. V was pared by 5 bases and J by 4 bases, with 20 bases between. CDR3 loop: CASSAPGGADYNEKLFF. The CDR3 nucleotides are TGTGCCAGCAGTGCCCCCGGTGGGGCAGACTATAATGAAAAACTGTTTTTT.